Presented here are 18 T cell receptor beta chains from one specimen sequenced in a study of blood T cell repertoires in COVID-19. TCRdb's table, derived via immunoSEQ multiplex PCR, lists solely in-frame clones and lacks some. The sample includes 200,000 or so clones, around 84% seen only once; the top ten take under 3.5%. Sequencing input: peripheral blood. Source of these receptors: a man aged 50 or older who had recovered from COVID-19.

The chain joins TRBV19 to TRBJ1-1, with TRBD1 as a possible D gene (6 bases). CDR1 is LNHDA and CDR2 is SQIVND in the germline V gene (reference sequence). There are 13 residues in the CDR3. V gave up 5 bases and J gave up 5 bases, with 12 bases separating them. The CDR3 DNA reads TGTGCCAGTAGTGAAACAGGGATGACTGAAGCTTTCTTT. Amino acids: CASSETGMTEAFF.

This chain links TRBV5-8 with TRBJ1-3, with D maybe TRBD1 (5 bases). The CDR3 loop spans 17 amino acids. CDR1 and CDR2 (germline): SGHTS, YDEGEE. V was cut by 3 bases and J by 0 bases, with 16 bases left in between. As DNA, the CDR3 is TGTGCCAGCAGCTACCTCCCAGGACACGTCTCTGGAAACACCATATATTTT. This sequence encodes CASSYLPGHVSGNTIYF. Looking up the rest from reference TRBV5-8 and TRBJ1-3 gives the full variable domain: EAGVTQSPTHLIKTRGQQATLRCSPISGHTSVYWYQQALGLGLQFLLWYDEGEERNRGNFPPRFSGRQFPNYSSELNVNALELEDSALYLCASSYLPGHVSGNTIYFGEGSWLTVV.

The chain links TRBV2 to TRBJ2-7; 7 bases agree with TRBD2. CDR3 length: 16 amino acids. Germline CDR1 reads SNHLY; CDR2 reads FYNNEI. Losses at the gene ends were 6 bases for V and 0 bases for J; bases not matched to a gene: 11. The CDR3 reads CASRREYGSLSYEQYF. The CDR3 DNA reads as TGTGCCAGCAGGCGGGAGTATGGTTCTCTCTCCTACGAGCAGTACTTC.

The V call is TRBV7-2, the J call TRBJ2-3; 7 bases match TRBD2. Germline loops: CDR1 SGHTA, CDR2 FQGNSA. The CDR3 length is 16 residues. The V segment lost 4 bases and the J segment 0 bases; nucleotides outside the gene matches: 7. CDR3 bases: TGTGCCAGCAGCTCCAAGGGGACTACCAGCACAGATACGCAGTATTTT. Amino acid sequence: CASSSKGTTSTDTQYF.

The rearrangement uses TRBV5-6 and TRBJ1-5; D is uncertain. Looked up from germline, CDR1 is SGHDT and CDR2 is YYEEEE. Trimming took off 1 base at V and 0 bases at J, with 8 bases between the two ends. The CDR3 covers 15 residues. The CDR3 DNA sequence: TGTGCCAGCAGCTTGTACGGGAATAGCAATCAGCCCCAGCATTTT. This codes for CASSLYGNSNQPQHF.

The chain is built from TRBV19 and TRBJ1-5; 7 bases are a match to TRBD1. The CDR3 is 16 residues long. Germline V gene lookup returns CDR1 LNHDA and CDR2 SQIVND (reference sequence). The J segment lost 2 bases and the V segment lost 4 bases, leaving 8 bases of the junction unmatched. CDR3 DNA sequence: TGTGCCAGTAGTACTCTAGGGGGCGTCGGCAATCAGCCCCAGCATTTT. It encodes CASSTLGGVGNQPQHF. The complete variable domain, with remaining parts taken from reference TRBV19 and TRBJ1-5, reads DGGITQSPKYLFRKEGQNVTLSCEQNLNHDAMYWYRQDPGQGLRLIYYSQIVNDFQKGDIAEGYSVSREKKESFPLTVTSAQKNPTAFYLCASSTLGGVGNQPQHFGDGTRLSIL.

The CDR3 loop reads CASSEGTSLTHTQYF. In DNA, the CDR3 is TGTGCCAGCAGTGAAGGGACTAGCTTAACCCATACGCAGTATTTT. The chain carries TRBV2 and TRBJ2-3; 8 positions agree with TRBD2. The CDR3 totals 15 residues. Germline trimming cut 1 base from V and 7 bases from J; bases unmatched to any gene: 7. Germline V gives CDR1 SNHLY, CDR2 FYNNEI. Full variable domain (rest looked up from reference TRBV2 and TRBJ2-3): EPEVTQTPSHQVTQMGQEVILRCVPISNHLYFYWYRQILGQKVEFLVSFYNNEISEKSEIFDDQFSVERPDGSNFTLKIRSTKLEDSAMYFCASSEGTSLTHTQYFGPGTRLTVL.

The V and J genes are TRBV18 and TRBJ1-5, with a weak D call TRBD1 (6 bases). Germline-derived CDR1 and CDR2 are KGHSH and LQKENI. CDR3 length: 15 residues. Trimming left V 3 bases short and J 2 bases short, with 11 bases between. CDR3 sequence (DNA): TGTGCCAGCTCACCCGTGGACAGCGGCAATCAGCCCCAGCATTTT. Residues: CASSPVDSGNQPQHF.

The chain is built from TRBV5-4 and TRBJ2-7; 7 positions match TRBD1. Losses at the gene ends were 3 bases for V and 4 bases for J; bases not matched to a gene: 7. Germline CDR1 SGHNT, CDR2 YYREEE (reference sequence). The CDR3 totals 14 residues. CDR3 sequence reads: CASSSGQNIYEQYF. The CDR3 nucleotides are TGTGCCAGCAGCTCGGGACAGAACATATACGAGCAGTACTTC.

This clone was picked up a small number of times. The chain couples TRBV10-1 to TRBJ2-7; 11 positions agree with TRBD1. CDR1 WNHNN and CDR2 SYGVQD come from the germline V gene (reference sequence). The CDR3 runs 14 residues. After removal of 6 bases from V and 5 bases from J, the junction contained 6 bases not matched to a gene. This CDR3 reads CASRGQGARNEQYF. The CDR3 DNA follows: TGCGCCAGCAGAGGACAGGGGGCGAGGAACGAGCAGTACTTC.

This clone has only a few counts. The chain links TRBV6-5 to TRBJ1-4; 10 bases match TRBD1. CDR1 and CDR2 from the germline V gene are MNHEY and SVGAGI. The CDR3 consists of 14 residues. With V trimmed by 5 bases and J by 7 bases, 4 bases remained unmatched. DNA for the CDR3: TGTGCCAGCAGTAAGACAGGGGGCGGTGAAAAACTGTTTTTT. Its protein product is CASSKTGGGEKLFF.

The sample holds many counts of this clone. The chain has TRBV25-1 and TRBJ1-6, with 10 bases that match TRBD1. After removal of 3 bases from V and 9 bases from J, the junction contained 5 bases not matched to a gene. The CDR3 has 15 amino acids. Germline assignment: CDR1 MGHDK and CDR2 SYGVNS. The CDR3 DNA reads TGTGCCAGCAGTGACGGACAGGGGGAAGTTTCACCCCTCCACTTT. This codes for CASSDGQGEVSPLHF.

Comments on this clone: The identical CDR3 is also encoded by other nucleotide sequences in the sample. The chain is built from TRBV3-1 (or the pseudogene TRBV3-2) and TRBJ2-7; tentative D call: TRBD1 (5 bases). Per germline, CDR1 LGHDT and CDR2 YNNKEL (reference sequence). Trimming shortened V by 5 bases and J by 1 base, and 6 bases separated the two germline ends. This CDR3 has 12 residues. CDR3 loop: CASSRQSYEQYF. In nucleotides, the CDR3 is TGTGCCAGCAGCAGACAGTCCTACGAGCAGTACTTC.

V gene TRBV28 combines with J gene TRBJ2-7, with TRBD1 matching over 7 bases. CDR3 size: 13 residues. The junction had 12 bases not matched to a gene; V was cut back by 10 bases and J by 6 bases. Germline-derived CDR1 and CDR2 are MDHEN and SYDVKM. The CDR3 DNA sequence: TGTGCCACCGCCCGGGACAGCTTACTCGAGCAGTACTTC. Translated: CATARDSLLEQYF.

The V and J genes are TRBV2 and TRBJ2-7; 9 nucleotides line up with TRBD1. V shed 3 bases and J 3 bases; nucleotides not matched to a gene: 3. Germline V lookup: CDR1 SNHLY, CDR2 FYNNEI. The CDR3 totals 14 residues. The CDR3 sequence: CASSDQGQGYEQYF. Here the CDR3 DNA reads TGTGCCAGCAGTGACCAGGGACAGGGCTACGAGCAGTACTTC.

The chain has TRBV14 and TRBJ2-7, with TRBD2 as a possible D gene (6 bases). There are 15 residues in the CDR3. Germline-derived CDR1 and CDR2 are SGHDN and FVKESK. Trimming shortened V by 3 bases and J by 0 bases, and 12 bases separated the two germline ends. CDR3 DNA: TGTGCCAGCAGCCAGGGACTGTTTCTCTCCTACGAGCAGTACTTC. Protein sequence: CASSQGLFLSYEQYF. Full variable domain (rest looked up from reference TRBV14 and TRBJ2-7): EAGVTQFPSHSVIEKGQTVTLRCDPISGHDNLYWYRRVMGKEIKFLLHFVKESKQDESGMPNNRFLAERTGGTYSTLKVQPAELEDSGVYFCASSQGLFLSYEQYFGPGTRLTVT.

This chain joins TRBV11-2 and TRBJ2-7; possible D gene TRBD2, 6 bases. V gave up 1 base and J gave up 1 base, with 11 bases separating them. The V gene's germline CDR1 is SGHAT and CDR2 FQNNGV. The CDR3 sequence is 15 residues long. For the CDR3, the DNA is TGTGCCAGCAGCTTAGGCGGGAATCCTTCCTACGAGCAGTACTTC. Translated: CASSLGGNPSYEQYF.

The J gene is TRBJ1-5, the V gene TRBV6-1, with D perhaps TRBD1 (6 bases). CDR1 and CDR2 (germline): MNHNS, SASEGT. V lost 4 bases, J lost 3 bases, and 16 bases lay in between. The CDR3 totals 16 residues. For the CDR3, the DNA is TGTGCCAGCAGTGGCGAGTGGGGGCGGGTCAATCAGCCCCAGCATTTT. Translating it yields CASSGEWGRVNQPQHF.